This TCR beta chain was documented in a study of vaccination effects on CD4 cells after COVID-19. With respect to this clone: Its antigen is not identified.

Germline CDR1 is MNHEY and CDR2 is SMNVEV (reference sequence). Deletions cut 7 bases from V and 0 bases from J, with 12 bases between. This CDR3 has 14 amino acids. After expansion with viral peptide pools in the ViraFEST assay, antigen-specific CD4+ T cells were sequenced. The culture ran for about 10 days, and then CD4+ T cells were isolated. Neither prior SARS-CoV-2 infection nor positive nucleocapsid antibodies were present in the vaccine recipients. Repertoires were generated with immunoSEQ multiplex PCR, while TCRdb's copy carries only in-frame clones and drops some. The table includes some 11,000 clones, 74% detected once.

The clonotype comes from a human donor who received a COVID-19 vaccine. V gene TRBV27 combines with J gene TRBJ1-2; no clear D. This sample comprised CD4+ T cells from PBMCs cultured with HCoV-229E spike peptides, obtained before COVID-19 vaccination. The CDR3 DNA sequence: TGTGCCAGCACTGGGGATCCCGCTAACTATGGCTACACCTTC. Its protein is CASTGDPANYGYTF.